The 21 T cell receptor beta chains given below trace back to one sample, sequenced in a study of T cell repertoires in cytomegalovirus infection. TCRdb recomputed calls from the reads with MiXCR, one row per CDR3 protein. The repertoire holds about 530,000 distinct CDR3 sequences, with around 27% as singletons. Sample: PBMCs. The receptors originated from a human donor in good health (CMV status not recorded). Some clones in this sample may be carry-over from other donors' samples.

This rearrangement joins TRBV25-1 to TRBJ2-2; D is perhaps TRBD1 (6 bases). Germline lookup yields CDR1 MGHDK and CDR2 SYGVNS. V gave up 10 bases and J gave up 7 bases, with 13 bases separating them. The CDR3 has 12 residues. The CDR3 DNA sequence: TGTGCCACTGAACAGGGCGTCGGGGAGCTGTTTTTT. As protein: CATEQGVGELFF.

The rearrangement joins TRBV6-1 to TRBJ1-5, with TRBD1 identical over 7 bases. J gave up 6 bases and V 6 bases, and 11 bases lay outside the gene matches. The germline CDR1 and CDR2 sequences are MNHNS and SASEGT. The CDR3 length is 15 residues. The CDR3 loop is CASSHTGAPSQPQHF. The CDR3 nucleotides read TGTGCCAGCAGCCATACAGGGGCCCCCAGTCAGCCCCAGCATTTT.

This chain connects TRBV4-1 to TRBJ1-5, with D unresolved. V shed 1 base and J shed 5 bases, with 6 bases lying between them. The CDR3 is made up of 13 amino acids. Germline lookup yields CDR1 MGHRA and CDR2 YSYEKL. The CDR3 spells CASSQVVYQPQHF. The CDR3 nucleotides are TGCGCCAGCAGCCAAGTTGTATATCAGCCCCAGCATTTT.

The rearrangement joins TRBV19 to TRBJ1-2, with TRBD1 matching 11 bases. From germline, CDR1 is LNHDA and CDR2 SQIVND (reference sequence). V gave up 4 bases and J gave up 8 bases; unmatched junction bases: 6. There are 14 residues in the CDR3. As DNA, the CDR3 is TGTGCCAGTAGTAGACAGGACAGGGGGCTCGGCTACACCTTC. It codes for CASSRQDRGLGYTF.

This clonotype was seen only a few times. The CDR3 sequence is CASSQGVLATDTQYF. DNA for the CDR3: TGCGCCAGCAGCCAAGGGGTACTAGCGACAGATACGCAGTATTTT. The rearrangement joins TRBV4-1 to TRBJ2-3; 7 bases map to TRBD2. The germline V gene encodes CDR1 MGHRA and CDR2 YSYEKL. J gave up 3 bases and V 1 base, and 4 bases lay outside the gene matches. There are 15 residues in the CDR3.

This clonotype was recorded a few times. V and J are TRBV6-6 and TRBJ1-1; 7 bases align to TRBD1. The CDR3 totals 14 residues. Germline CDR1 and CDR2: MNHNY and SVGAGI (reference sequence). Trimming took 2 bases from V and 5 from J; bases not matched to a gene: 5. CDR3 region: CASSYEGAWTEAFF. In DNA, the CDR3 is TGTGCCAGCAGTTACGAGGGGGCATGGACTGAAGCTTTCTTT.

This chain connects TRBV27 to TRBJ2-5; D perhaps matches TRBD1 (6 bases). This CDR3 comprises 14 residues. V lost 6 bases, J lost 5 bases, and 16 bases lay in between. CDR1 is MNHEY and CDR2 is SMNVEV in the germline V gene (reference sequence). The CDR3 spells CASSPVKGVETQYF. The CDR3 DNA reads as TGTGCCAGCAGCCCCGTGAAGGGGGTGGAGACCCAGTACTTC.

This clonotype was recorded a few times. The chain joins TRBV11-3 to TRBJ2-3; D is possibly TRBD1 (6 bases). The CDR3 runs 13 residues. V lost 7 bases, J lost 4 bases, and 12 bases lay in between. Looked up from germline, CDR1 is SGHNT and CDR2 is YENEEA. The CDR3: CASKQGTSDTQYF. The CDR3 nucleotides are TGTGCCAGCAAACAGGGTACATCAGATACGCAGTATTTT. Combining the CDR3 with reference TRBV11-3 and TRBJ2-3 gives the whole variable domain EAGVVQSPRYKIIEKKQPVAFWCNPISGHNTLYWYLQNLGQGPELLIRYENEEAVDDSQLPKDRFSAERLKGVDSTLKIQPAELGDSAVYLCASKQGTSDTQYFGPGTRLTVL.

The gene calls are TRBV30 and TRBJ1-1; no reliable D call. V lost 0 bases, J lost 5 bases, and 13 bases lay in between. Germline values: CDR1 GTSNPN, CDR2 SVGIG (reference sequence). The length of the CDR3 is 14 residues. CDR3 coding DNA: TGTGCCTGGAGTGTAAGACAACCGAGGACTGAAGCTTTCTTT. Its protein is CAWSVRQPRTEAFF. The full variable domain, rest sourced from reference TRBV30 and TRBJ1-1, is SQTIHQWPATLVQPVGSPLSLECTVEGTSNPNLYWYRQAAGRGLQLLFYSVGIGQISSEVPQNLSASRPQDRQFILSSKKLLLSDSGFYLCAWSVRQPRTEAFFGQGTRLTVV.

The J gene is TRBJ1-2, the V gene TRBV12-3 or TRBV12-4; TRBD1 is a possible D gene (6 bases). Trimming removed 6 bases from V and 4 bases from J, with 21 bases in between. CDR3 length: 16 residues. The CDR3 nucleotides read TGTGCCAGCAGCCATGCACAGGGAGCCCTAAGCTATGGCTACACCTTC. Amino acids: CASSHAQGALSYGYTF.

This clonotype has more than one count but fewer than ten. The chain uses TRBV20-1 and TRBJ2-1; maybe TRBD1 (5 bases). From germline, CDR1 is DFQATT and CDR2 SNEGSKA (reference sequence). The CDR3 sequence is 13 residues long. V was cut by 6 bases and J by 7 bases, with 16 bases left in between. The CDR3 loop reads CSATSPGKNEQFF. The CDR3 DNA sequence: TGCAGTGCCACCAGCCCAGGGAAAAATGAGCAGTTCTTC.

CDR3 DNA sequence: TGTGCCAGCAGGAGGGACAGGGGCGATGAGCAGTTCTTC. Translated: CASRRDRGDEQFF. The chain uses TRBV6-2 or TRBV6-3 and TRBJ2-1; 10 bases are a match to TRBD1. The V segment lost 6 bases and the J segment 8 bases; nucleotides outside the gene matches: 4. Germline CDR1 reads MNHEY; CDR2 reads SVGEGT. The CDR3 length is 13 residues.

This clonotype was seen at least ten times. The rearrangement uses TRBV7-6 and TRBJ1-3, with a weak D call TRBD1 (6 bases). Looked up from germline, CDR1 is SGHVS and CDR2 is FNYEAQ. This CDR3 contains 16 residues. V gave up 0 bases and J gave up 0 bases, with 9 bases separating them. The CDR3 nucleotides are TGTGCCAGCAGCTTAGCTGGGGGACACTCTGGAAACACCATATATTTT. Its protein product is CASSLAGGHSGNTIYF.

J is TRBJ2-5 and V is TRBV9, with TRBD1 identical over 7 bases. CDR1 and CDR2 from the germline V gene are SGDLS and YYNGEE. J was trimmed by 2 bases and V by 4 bases; bases with no gene match: 8. The CDR3 is 15 residues long. The CDR3 here is CASSPSTGQQETQYF. The CDR3 DNA sequence: TGTGCCAGCAGCCCGAGTACGGGACAGCAAGAGACCCAGTACTTC. The whole variable domain, filled in from reference TRBV9 and TRBJ2-5, reads DSGVTQTPKHLITATGQRVTLRCSPRSGDLSVYWYQQSLDQGLQFLIQYYNGEERAKGNILERFSAQQFPDLHSELNLSSLELGDSALYFCASSPSTGQQETQYFGPGTRLLVL.

This chain joins TRBV6-6 and TRBJ1-2, with 7 bases fitting TRBD1. Germline-derived CDR1 and CDR2 are MNHNY and SVGAGI (reference sequence). The CDR3 runs 13 residues. J was trimmed by 7 bases and V by 6 bases; bases with no gene match: 8. CDR3 nucleotide sequence: TGTGCCAGCAGCTACCCGAACAGGGGTGGCTACACCTTC. Translation gives CASSYPNRGGYTF.

In DNA form, the CDR3 reads TGTGCCAGCAGCCCGGACAAAGGAGGTTCAGAGACCCAGTACTTC. It yields the protein CASSPDKGGSETQYF. The gene calls are TRBV5-4 and TRBJ2-5, with D possibly called TRBD1 or TRBD2 (5 bases each). The V end was cut by 4 bases, the J end by 4 bases, with 17 bases between. CDR3 length: 15 residues. Germline V gene sequence: CDR1 SGHNT, CDR2 YYREEE (reference sequence).

As for this clonotype: A much larger clone differs from this one at a single base, so this may be a read error. The chain recombines TRBV7-2 with TRBJ2-7, with D unresolved. This CDR3 spans 12 amino acids. Germline lookup yields CDR1 SGHTA and CDR2 FQGNSA. The ends were cut back, 5 bases at V and 0 bases at J, with 5 bases in the middle. The CDR3 is CASSRNSYEQYF. CDR3 nucleotides: TGTGCCAGCAGCCGGAACTCCTACGAGCAGTACTTC.

This clonotype turned up a few times. J is TRBJ2-2 and V is TRBV27; 9 nucleotides line up with TRBD2. From germline, CDR1 is MNHEY and CDR2 SMNVEV (reference sequence). The trim removed 4 bases at V and 4 bases at J, leaving 10 bases unmatched. The length of the CDR3 is 17 residues. CDR3 region: CASSSPFGAGGTGELFF. DNA for the CDR3: TGTGCCAGCAGTTCCCCCTTCGGAGCGGGAGGCACCGGGGAGCTGTTTTTT.

This clonotype appeared a single time. The V gene is TRBV28, the J gene TRBJ1-2; 9 bases agree with TRBD1. The CDR3 runs to 17 residues. V gave up 5 bases and J gave up 1 base; unmatched junction bases: 11. CDR1 is MDHEN, CDR2 SYDVKM, per germline. CDR3 region: CASSLNPGQGNNYGYTF. CDR3 sequence (DNA): TGTGCCAGCAGTCTTAACCCGGGACAGGGTAATAACTATGGCTACACCTTC.

This clonotype has just a few counts. The chain combines TRBV5-4 with TRBJ2-7; the match to TRBD2 covers 8 bases. V lost 4 bases, J lost 3 bases, and 9 bases stayed unmatched. Per germline, CDR1 SGHNT and CDR2 YYREEE (reference sequence). There are 15 residues in the CDR3. CDR3 nucleotides: TGTGCCAGCAGCAAAAGTACCGGGACTAGCTACGAGCAGTACGTC. It encodes CASSKSTGTSYEQYV.

The gene calls are TRBV6-2 or TRBV6-3 and TRBJ2-1; the D gene could be TRBD1 or TRBD2 (5 bases each). The germline CDR1 and CDR2 sequences are MNHEY and SVGEGT. CDR3 length: 15 residues. V was trimmed by 7 bases and J by 10 bases, leaving 23 bases between them. CDR3 DNA: TGTGCCAGCACCAAGGGGACCGCGCCTCGAGGGGAGCAGTTCTTC. This sequence encodes CASTKGTAPRGEQFF.